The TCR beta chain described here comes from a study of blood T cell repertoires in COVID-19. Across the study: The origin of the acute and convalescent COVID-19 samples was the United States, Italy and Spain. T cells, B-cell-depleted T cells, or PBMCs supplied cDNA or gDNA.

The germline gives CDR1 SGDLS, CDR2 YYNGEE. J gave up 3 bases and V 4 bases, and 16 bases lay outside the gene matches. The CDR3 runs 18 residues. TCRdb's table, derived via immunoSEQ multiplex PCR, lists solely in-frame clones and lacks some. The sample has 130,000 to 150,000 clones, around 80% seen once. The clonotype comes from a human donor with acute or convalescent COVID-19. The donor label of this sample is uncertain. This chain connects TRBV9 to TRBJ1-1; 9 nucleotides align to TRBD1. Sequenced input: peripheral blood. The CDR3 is CASSPRGGGRTGDTEAFF. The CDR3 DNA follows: TGTGCCAGCAGCCCAAGGGGGGGTGGAAGGACAGGGGACACTGAAGCTTTCTTT.